This T cell receptor (beta chain) was recorded in a study of T cell responses to AZD1222 COVID-19 vaccine. A note on this clone: Its antigen remains unidentified.

General observations from the study: Spike-specific TCR breadth and depth grew following two AZD1222 doses. In a largely white British group with more females than males, clonal diversity was possibly underestimated. Spike-wide vaccine-associated CD4 TCRs dominated at 160-218 and 743-854. Unmutated variant regions are reportedly targeted by nearly half of spike-specific TCRs.

The table came from immunoSEQ multiplex PCR; TCRdb's copy has only in-frame clones and leaves some out. The sample lists 150,000 to 200,000 clones; 85% to 95% were seen once. The source is an adult in good health. This material consisted of peripheral blood, taken on day 0 of AZD1222 vaccination.

CDR3 amino acids: CASHPGTGGHEQYF. The CDR3 DNA reads as TGTGCCAGCCACCCCGGGACAGGGGGCCACGAGCAGTACTTC. The genes are TRBV5-4 and TRBJ2-7; 12 nucleotides line up with TRBD1. Germline CDR1 and CDR2: SGHNT and YYREEE (reference sequence). The CDR3 length is 14 residues. The V gene end was trimmed by 7 bases and the J gene end by 5 bases; junction bases not matched to a gene: 7. Together with reference TRBV5-4 and TRBJ2-7, the CDR3 gives the full variable domain: ETGVTQSPTHLIKTRGQQVTLRCSSQSGHNTVSWYQQALGQGPQFIFQYYREEENGRGNFPPRFSGLQFPNYSSELNVNALELDDSALYLCASHPGTGGHEQYFGPGTRLTVT.